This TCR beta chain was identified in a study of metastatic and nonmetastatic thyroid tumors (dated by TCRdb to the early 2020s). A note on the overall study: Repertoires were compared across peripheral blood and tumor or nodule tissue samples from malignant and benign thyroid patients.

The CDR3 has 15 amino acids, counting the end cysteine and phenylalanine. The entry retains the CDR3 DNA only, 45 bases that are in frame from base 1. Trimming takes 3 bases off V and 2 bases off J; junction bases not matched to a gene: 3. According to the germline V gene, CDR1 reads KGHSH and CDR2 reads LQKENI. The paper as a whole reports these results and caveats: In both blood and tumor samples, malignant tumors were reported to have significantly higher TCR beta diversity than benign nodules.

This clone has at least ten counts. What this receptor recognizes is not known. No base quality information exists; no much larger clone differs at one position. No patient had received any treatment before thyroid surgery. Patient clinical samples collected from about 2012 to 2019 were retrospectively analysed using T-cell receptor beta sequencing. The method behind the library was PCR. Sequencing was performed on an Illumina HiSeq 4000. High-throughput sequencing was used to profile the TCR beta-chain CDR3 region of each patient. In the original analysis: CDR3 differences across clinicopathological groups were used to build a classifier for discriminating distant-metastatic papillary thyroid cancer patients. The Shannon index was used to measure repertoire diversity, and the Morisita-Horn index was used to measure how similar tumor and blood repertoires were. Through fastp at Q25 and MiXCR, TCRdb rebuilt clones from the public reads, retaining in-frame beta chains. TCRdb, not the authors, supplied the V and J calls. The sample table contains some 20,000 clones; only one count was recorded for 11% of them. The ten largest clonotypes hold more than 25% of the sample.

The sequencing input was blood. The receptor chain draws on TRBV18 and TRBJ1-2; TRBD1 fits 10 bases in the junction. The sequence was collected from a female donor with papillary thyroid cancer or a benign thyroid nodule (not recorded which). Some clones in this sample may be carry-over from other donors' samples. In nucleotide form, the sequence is TGTGCCAGCTCACCTGGGACAGGGGCCAACTATGGCTACACCTTC. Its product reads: CASSPGTGANYGYTF.